A selection of T cell receptor beta chains follows, all from one sample in a study of stem cell transplantation in POMP-related autoinflammatory disease. The assay was immunoSEQ multiplex PCR, and TCRdb's table has in-frame clones only and misses some. The data hold tens of thousands of clones, with roughly 90% observed a single time. This specimen was CD4+ T cells from PBMCs, taken after stem cell transplantation. The receptors come from a human patient with POMP-related autoinflammation and immune dysregulation (PRAID). Among the T cells, some may be from the graft donor. The CDR3 runs from the conserved cysteine through the conserved F or W. The D gene is left open where the match is weak. Expanded clones get a size class; other rows say once, few or many, or leave the size out.

d_gene: NA
v_gene: TRBV6-6
abundance: once
j_gene: TRBJ2-1
CDR3aa: CASSYSFGLYNEQFF
CDR3nt: TGTGCCAGCAGTTACTCCTTCGGGCTGTACAATGAGCAGTTCTTC

d_gene: NA
v_gene: TRBV28
abundance: NA
j_gene: TRBJ2-2
CDR3aa: CASSLTADLANTGELFF
CDR3nt: TGTGCCAGCAGTTTAACCGCGGACCTCGCGAACACCGGGGAGCTGTTTTTT

d_gene: NA
v_gene: TRBV1
abundance: NA
j_gene: TRBJ2-1
CDR3aa: CTSSQLAGGPYNEQFF
CDR3nt: TGCACCAGCAGCCAGTTAGCGGGAGGGCCCTACAATGAGCAGTTCTTC

d_gene: NA
v_gene: TRBV5-1
abundance: NA
j_gene: TRBJ2-3
CDR3aa: CANHRDTQYF
CDR3nt: TGCGCCAACCACAGAGATACGCAGTATTTT

d_gene: TRBD1
v_gene: TRBV4-1
abundance: NA
j_gene: TRBJ1-1
CDR3aa: CASSRGQGVNTEAFF
CDR3nt: TGCGCCAGCAGCCGGGGACAGGGAGTGAACACTGAAGCTTTCTTT

d_gene: NA
v_gene: TRBV6-5
abundance: NA
j_gene: TRBJ2-7
CDR3aa: CASSLHRSYEQYF
CDR3nt: TGTGCCAGCAGCTTACACAGATCCTACGAGCAGTACTTC

d_gene: TRBD2
v_gene: TRBV30
abundance: NA
j_gene: TRBJ2-1
CDR3aa: CAWSLSGRAYNEQFF
CDR3nt: TGTGCCTGGAGTCTTAGCGGGAGGGCCTACAATGAGCAGTTCTTC

d_gene: TRBD1
v_gene: TRBV5-1
abundance: NA
j_gene: TRBJ2-3
CDR3aa: CASSRGQGRTDTQYF
CDR3nt: TGCGCCAGCAGCCGAGGACAGGGGAGGACAGATACGCAGTATTTT

d_gene: TRBD1
v_gene: TRBV5-4
abundance: NA
j_gene: TRBJ2-5
CDR3aa: CASSIGTGGGIETQYF
CDR3nt: TGTGCCAGCAGCATTGGGACAGGGGGCGGGATTGAGACCCAGTACTTC

d_gene: NA
v_gene: TRBV9
abundance: NA
j_gene: TRBJ2-2
CDR3aa: CASSVEVYEWTGELFF
CDR3nt: TGTGCCAGCAGCGTAGAGGTTTACGAATGGACCGGGGAGCTGTTTTTT

d_gene: NA
v_gene: TRBV30
abundance: NA
j_gene: TRBJ2-7
CDR3aa: CAWSVPAAYFSYEQYF
CDR3nt: TGTGCCTGGAGTGTACCCGCGGCATATTTTTCCTACGAGCAGTACTTC

d_gene: NA
v_gene: TRBV25-1
abundance: once
j_gene: TRBJ1-1
CDR3aa: CASSAQMNTEAFF
CDR3nt: TGTGCCAGCAGTGCGCAGATGAACACTGAAGCTTTCTTT

d_gene: TRBD2
v_gene: TRBV2
abundance: NA
j_gene: TRBJ2-7
CDR3aa: CASSRTSGPYEQYF
CDR3nt: TGTGCCAGCAGTAGGACTAGCGGCCCCTACGAGCAGTACTTC

d_gene: NA
v_gene: TRBV6-5
abundance: NA
j_gene: TRBJ1-1
CDR3aa: CASSYWGRGGSEAFF
CDR3nt: TGTGCCAGCAGTTACTGGGGCAGGGGAGGATCTGAAGCTTTCTTT

d_gene: TRBD2
v_gene: TRBV7-9
abundance: NA
j_gene: TRBJ2-5
CDR3aa: CASSPGTSGGKETQYF
CDR3nt: TGTGCCAGCAGCCCCGGGACTAGCGGGGGGAAAGAGACCCAGTACTTC

d_gene: TRBD1
v_gene: TRBV6-6
abundance: NA
j_gene: TRBJ2-2
CDR3aa: CASSYWQGAYTGELFF
CDR3nt: TGTGCCAGCAGTTACTGGCAGGGGGCTTACACCGGGGAGCTGTTTTTT

d_gene: TRBD1
v_gene: TRBV6-1
abundance: NA
j_gene: TRBJ2-7
CDR3aa: CASSEGPRGLGYEQYF
CDR3nt: TGTGCCAGCAGTGAGGGTCCCAGGGGGTTAGGTTACGAGCAGTACTTC

d_gene: TRBD2
v_gene: TRBV5-1
abundance: once
j_gene: TRBJ2-3
CDR3aa: CASSSQANSGRTDTQYF
CDR3nt: TGCGCCAGCAGCTCTCAAGCCAATAGCGGGAGAACAGATACGCAGTATTTT

d_gene: NA
v_gene: TRBV7-9
abundance: NA
j_gene: TRBJ1-5
CDR3aa: CASSRSTDYQPQHF
CDR3nt: TGTGCCAGCAGCCGTTCGACAGATTATCAGCCCCAGCATTTT

d_gene: NA
v_gene: TRBV2
abundance: NA
j_gene: TRBJ2-3
CDR3aa: CASSEDGADTQYF
CDR3nt: TGTGCCAGCAGTGAAGACGGAGCAGATACGCAGTATTTT

d_gene: NA
v_gene: TRBV27
abundance: once
j_gene: TRBJ2-2
CDR3aa: CASSLLRGSTGELFF
CDR3nt: TGTGCCAGCAGTTTGTTGAGGGGGAGCACCGGGGAGCTGTTTTTT

d_gene: NA
v_gene: TRBV6-6
abundance: NA
j_gene: TRBJ1-1
CDR3aa: CASHLDPDSNTEAFF
CDR3nt: TGTGCCAGCCACCTAGATCCCGACAGCAACACTGAAGCTTTCTTT

d_gene: TRBD2
v_gene: TRBV7-2
abundance: NA
j_gene: TRBJ2-5
CDR3aa: CASSLGLAGGGQETQYF
CDR3nt: TGTGCCAGCAGCCTGGGACTAGCGGGAGGGGGGCAAGAGACCCAGTACTTC

d_gene: NA
v_gene: TRBV10-2
abundance: NA
j_gene: TRBJ2-3
CDR3aa: CASRVTDTQYF
CDR3nt: TGCGCCAGCAGGGTCACAGATACGCAGTATTTT

d_gene: NA
v_gene: TRBV4-1
abundance: NA
j_gene: TRBJ1-4
CDR3aa: CASSQARDNEKLFF
CDR3nt: TGCGCCAGCAGCCAAGCCCGAGACAATGAAAAACTGTTTTTT

d_gene: TRBD2
v_gene: TRBV2
abundance: NA
j_gene: TRBJ2-1
CDR3aa: CASSGTRSLNEQFF
CDR3nt: TGTGCCAGCAGCGGGACTAGATCCTTAAATGAGCAGTTCTTC

d_gene: NA
v_gene: TRBV5-1
abundance: NA
j_gene: TRBJ1-4
CDR3aa: CASSLGGSTNEKLFF
CDR3nt: TGCGCCAGCAGCTTGGGGGGTTCAACTAATGAAAAACTGTTTTTT

d_gene: NA
v_gene: TRBV10-1
abundance: NA
j_gene: TRBJ2-1
CDR3aa: CASSDLVVGDYNEQFF
CDR3nt: TGCGCCAGCAGTGACCTCGTGGTAGGGGACTACAATGAGCAGTTCTTC

d_gene: TRBD2
v_gene: TRBV5-1
abundance: NA
j_gene: TRBJ2-1
CDR3aa: CASSLGLAGVYYNEQFF
CDR3nt: TGCGCCAGCAGCTTGGGACTAGCGGGGGTCTATTACAATGAGCAGTTCTTC

d_gene: NA
v_gene: TRBV2
abundance: NA
j_gene: TRBJ2-7
CDR3aa: CASSGRPPSYEQYF
CDR3nt: TGTGCCAGCAGTGGGAGACCTCCCTCCTACGAGCAGTACTTC

d_gene: TRBD2
v_gene: TRBV9
abundance: NA
j_gene: TRBJ2-3
CDR3aa: CASSVGTSGASDTQYF
CDR3nt: TGTGCCAGCAGCGTAGGGACTAGCGGAGCATCAGATACGCAGTATTTT

d_gene: TRBD2
v_gene: TRBV18
abundance: NA
j_gene: TRBJ2-2
CDR3aa: CASSPMTPSGRTTGELFF
CDR3nt: TGTGCCAGCTCACCAATGACGCCGAGCGGGAGAACAACCGGGGAGCTGTTTTTT

d_gene: NA
v_gene: TRBV28
abundance: NA
j_gene: TRBJ2-5
CDR3aa: CASSYRPGGPQETQYF
CDR3nt: TGTGCCAGCAGCTACAGACCCGGGGGTCCCCAAGAGACCCAGTACTTC

d_gene: NA
v_gene: TRBV2
abundance: NA
j_gene: TRBJ1-2
CDR3aa: CASSPDPGRWFAF
CDR3nt: TGTGCCAGCAGTCCAGACCCCGGACGGTGGTTCGCCTTC

d_gene: NA
v_gene: TRBV27
abundance: NA
j_gene: TRBJ2-7
CDR3aa: CASSLSPGYTYEQYF
CDR3nt: TGTGCCAGCAGTTTATCCCCCGGATACACCTACGAGCAGTACTTC

d_gene: NA
v_gene: TRBV29-1
abundance: NA
j_gene: TRBJ2-5
CDR3aa: CSVEVGPSRAQYF
CDR3nt: TGCAGCGTTGAAGTCGGACCGTCCCGGGCCCAGTACTTC

d_gene: NA
v_gene: TRBV2
abundance: NA
j_gene: TRBJ2-7
CDR3aa: CASGRAAPYEQYF
CDR3nt: TGTGCCAGCGGCAGGGCTGCCCCCTACGAGCAGTACTTC

d_gene: NA
v_gene: TRBV2
abundance: NA
j_gene: TRBJ2-2
CDR3aa: CASTLFGQENTGELFF
CDR3nt: TGTGCCAGCACTCTTTTCGGCCAGGAGAACACCGGGGAGCTGTTTTTT

d_gene: NA
v_gene: TRBV19
abundance: NA
j_gene: TRBJ1-4
CDR3aa: CASSITILRATNEKLFF
CDR3nt: TGTGCCAGTAGTATTACCATTCTGAGGGCAACTAATGAAAAACTGTTTTTT

d_gene: TRBD1
v_gene: TRBV27
abundance: NA
j_gene: TRBJ2-5
CDR3aa: CASSPGQGVETQYF
CDR3nt: TGTGCCAGCAGTCCGGGACAGGGGGTCGAGACCCAGTACTTC

d_gene: TRBD1
v_gene: TRBV28
abundance: NA
j_gene: TRBJ1-5
CDR3aa: CASSSEDRGIGQPQHF
CDR3nt: TGTGCCAGCAGTTCCGAGGACAGGGGAATAGGTCAGCCCCAGCATTTT

d_gene: TRBD2
v_gene: TRBV10-3
abundance: NA
j_gene: TRBJ2-3
CDR3aa: CATLRVAGASLTSTDTQYF
CDR3nt: TGTGCCACCTTAAGGGTAGCGGGGGCCTCGCTTACTAGCACAGATACGCAGTATTTT

d_gene: TRBD2
v_gene: TRBV24-1
abundance: once
j_gene: TRBJ2-2
CDR3aa: CATSDPRTSGGAQDTGELFF
CDR3nt: TGTGCCACCAGTGATCCGAGGACTAGCGGGGGGGCCCAAGACACCGGGGAGCTGTTTTTT

d_gene: NA
v_gene: TRBV28
abundance: NA
j_gene: TRBJ2-2
CDR3aa: CASRLGGHYTGELFF
CDR3nt: TGTGCCAGCAGACTAGGGGGACATTACACCGGGGAGCTGTTTTTT

d_gene: NA
v_gene: TRBV29-1
abundance: NA
j_gene: TRBJ2-5
CDR3aa: CSVVTVETQYF
CDR3nt: TGCAGCGTTGTTACCGTAGAGACCCAGTACTTC

d_gene: NA
v_gene: TRBV15
abundance: once
j_gene: TRBJ1-2
CDR3aa: CATSRGHRQSNYGYTF
CDR3nt: TGTGCCACCAGCAGAGGTCACCGACAGAGTAACTATGGCTACACCTTC